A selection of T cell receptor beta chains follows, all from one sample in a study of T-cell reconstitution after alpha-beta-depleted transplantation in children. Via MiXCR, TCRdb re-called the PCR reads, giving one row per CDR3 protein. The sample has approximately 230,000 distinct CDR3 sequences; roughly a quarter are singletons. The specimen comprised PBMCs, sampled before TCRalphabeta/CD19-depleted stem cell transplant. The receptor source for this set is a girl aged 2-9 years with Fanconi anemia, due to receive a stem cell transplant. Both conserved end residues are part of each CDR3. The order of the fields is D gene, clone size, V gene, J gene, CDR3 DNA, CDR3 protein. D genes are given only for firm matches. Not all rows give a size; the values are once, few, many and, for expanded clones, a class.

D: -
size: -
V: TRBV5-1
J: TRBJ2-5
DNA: TGCGCCAGCAATGGAGGCGGTACGCAAGAGACCCAGTACTTC
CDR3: CASNGGGTQETQYF

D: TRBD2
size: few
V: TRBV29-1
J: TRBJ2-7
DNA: TGCAGCGGGGCCACTAGCGGGTTCGGCGAGCAGTACTTC
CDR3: CSGATSGFGEQYF

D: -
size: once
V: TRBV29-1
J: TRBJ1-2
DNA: TGCAGCGTATGGGTGAGGGGTGAGGCTAACTATGGCTACACCTTC
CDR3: CSVWVRGEANYGYTF

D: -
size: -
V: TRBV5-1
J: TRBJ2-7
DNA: TGCGCCAGCAGCTGGACCGCTAGCTCCTACGAGCAGTACTTC
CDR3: CASSWTASSYEQYF

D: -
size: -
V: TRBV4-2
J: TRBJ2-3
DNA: TGTGCCAGCAGCCGGGCGACCTCTGAGGGCACAGATACGCAGTATTTT
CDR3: CASSRATSEGTDTQYF

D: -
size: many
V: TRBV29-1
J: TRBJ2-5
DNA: TGCAGCGTTGTGGGTCATGCGACAAGGGATTCTCAAGAGACCCAGTACTTC
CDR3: CSVVGHATRDSQETQYF

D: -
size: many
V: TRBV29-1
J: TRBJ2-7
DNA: TGCAGCGTCCAACAGGACTCCTACGAGCAGTACTTC
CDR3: CSVQQDSYEQYF

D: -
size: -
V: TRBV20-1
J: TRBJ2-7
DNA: TGCAGTGCTAGAGATTACGACTACGAGCAGTACTTC
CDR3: CSARDYDYEQYF

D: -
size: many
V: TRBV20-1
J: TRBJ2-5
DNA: TGCAGTGCTAGCCAGGTTGAGACCCAGTACTTC
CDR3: CSASQVETQYF

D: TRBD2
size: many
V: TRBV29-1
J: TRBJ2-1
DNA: TGCAGCGTTGAAGAACCGGGACTAGCGGGGGGGTCCTACAATGAGCAGTTCTTC
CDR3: CSVEEPGLAGGSYNEQFF

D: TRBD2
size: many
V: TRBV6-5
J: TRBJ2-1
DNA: TGTGCCAGCAGTTACTCGTATGGGACTAGCTATTTCTTC
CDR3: CASSYSYGTSYFF

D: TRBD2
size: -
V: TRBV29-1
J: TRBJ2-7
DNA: TGCAGCGTTGAGGGCGGGGGAGGCGGAGACGAGCAGTACTTC
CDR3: CSVEGGGGGDEQYF

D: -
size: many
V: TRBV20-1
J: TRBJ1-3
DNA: TGCAGTGCTAGAGATGCGGGTAAAATGGGAAACACCATATATTTT
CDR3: CSARDAGKMGNTIYF

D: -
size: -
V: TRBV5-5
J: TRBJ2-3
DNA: TGTGCCAGCAGCTTCTACGGGGCAGGAGGCACAGATACGCAGTATTTT
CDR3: CASSFYGAGGTDTQYF

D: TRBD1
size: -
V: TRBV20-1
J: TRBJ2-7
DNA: TGCAGTGCTAGAGATGTGAGGGGGCTTTACGAGCAGTACTTC
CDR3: CSARDVRGLYEQYF

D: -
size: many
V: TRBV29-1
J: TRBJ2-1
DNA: TGCAGCGTTGAAGCGGGTGTTTCCGAAGGCAATGAGCAGTTCTTC
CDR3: CSVEAGVSEGNEQFF

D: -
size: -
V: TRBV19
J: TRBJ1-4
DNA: TGTGCCTGGGGGAGAATTAATGAAAAACTGTTTTTT
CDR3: CAWGRINEKLFF

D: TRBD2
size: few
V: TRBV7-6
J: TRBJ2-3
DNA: TGTGCCAGCAGCTTAAAGCGGGGACTAGCGGTAGAGGCAGATACGCAGTATTTT
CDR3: CASSLKRGLAVEADTQYF

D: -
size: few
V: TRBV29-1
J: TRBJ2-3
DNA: TGCAGCGTTGAACCGGGGGTGGATACACAGTATTTT
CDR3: CSVEPGVDTQYF

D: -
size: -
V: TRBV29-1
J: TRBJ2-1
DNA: TGCAGCGTTTCTCAGTCCTACAATGAGCAGTTCTTC
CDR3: CSVSQSYNEQFF

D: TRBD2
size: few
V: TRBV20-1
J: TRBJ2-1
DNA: TGCAGTGCTCCCGGGACTAGCGGGAGTAGGATCGATGAGCAGTTCTTC
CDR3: CSAPGTSGSRIDEQFF

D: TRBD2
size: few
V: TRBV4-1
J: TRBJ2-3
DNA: TGCGCCAGCAGCCTACTAGCGACGAGCACAGATACGCAGTATTTT
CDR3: CASSLLATSTDTQYF

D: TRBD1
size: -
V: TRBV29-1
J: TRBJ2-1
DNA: TGCAGCGTTGCGTCCCAAGTTTCAGGGGGCGAGCAGTTCTTC
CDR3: CSVASQVSGGEQFF

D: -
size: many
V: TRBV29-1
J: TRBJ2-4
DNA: TGCAGCGTTGTTCGGCAGTTACTAGCCAAAAACATTCAGTACTTC
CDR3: CSVVRQLLAKNIQYF

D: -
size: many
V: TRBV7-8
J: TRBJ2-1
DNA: TGTGCCAGCAGCTTAGTGGGGATAAACAATGAGCAGTTCTTC
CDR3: CASSLVGINNEQFF

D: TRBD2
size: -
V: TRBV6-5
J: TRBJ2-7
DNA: TGTGCCAGCAGTTACCGGACTAGCGCACCCAGTGAGCAGTACTTC
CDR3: CASSYRTSAPSEQYF

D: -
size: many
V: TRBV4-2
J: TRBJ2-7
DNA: TGTGCCAGCAGCCAAGATCCCCTACAGGGTGACGAGCAGTACTTC
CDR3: CASSQDPLQGDEQYF

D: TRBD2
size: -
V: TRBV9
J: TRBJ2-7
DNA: TGTGCCAGCAGCGTAGGTCCGGGAGGGTACGAGCAGTACTTC
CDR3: CASSVGPGGYEQYF

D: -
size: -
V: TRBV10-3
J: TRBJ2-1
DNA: TGTGCCATCGGTAGTGGGAGTCACAATGAGCAGTTCTTC
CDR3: CAIGSGSHNEQFF

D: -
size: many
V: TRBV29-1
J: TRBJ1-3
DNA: TGCAGCGTTGAGTGCTCGGGGGCGAAGGGAAACACCATATATTTT
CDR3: CSVECSGAKGNTIYF

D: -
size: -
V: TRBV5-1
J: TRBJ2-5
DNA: TGCGCCAGCAGACAACAAGAGACCCAGTACTTC
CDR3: CASRQQETQYF

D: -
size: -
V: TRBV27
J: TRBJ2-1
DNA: TGTGCCAGCAGATGGGGGACTGACTACAATGAGCAGTTCTTC
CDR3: CASRWGTDYNEQFF

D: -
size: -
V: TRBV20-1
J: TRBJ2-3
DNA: TGCAGTGCTAGAGAACTCACAGATACGCAGTATTTT
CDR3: CSARELTDTQYF

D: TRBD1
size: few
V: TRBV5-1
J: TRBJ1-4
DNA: TGCGCCAGCAGCGACGACAGGGTGACTGAAAAACTGTTTTTT
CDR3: CASSDDRVTEKLFF

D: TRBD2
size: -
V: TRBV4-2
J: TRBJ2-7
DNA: TGTGCCAGCAGCCAAGACACGTCGACTAGCGGGTTGAACGAGCAGTACTTC
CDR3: CASSQDTSTSGLNEQYF

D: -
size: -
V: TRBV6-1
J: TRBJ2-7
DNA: TGTGCCAGCAGTAAAAACACTTGGGCCGTCGAGTTTAACTACGAGCAGTACTTC
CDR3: CASSKNTWAVEFNYEQYF

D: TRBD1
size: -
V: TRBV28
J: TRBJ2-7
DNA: TGTGCCGTCCCAGGACAGGGGCCCCACGAGCAGTACTTC
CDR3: CAVPGQGPHEQYF

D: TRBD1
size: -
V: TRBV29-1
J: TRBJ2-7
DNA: TGCAGCGTAAGGACAGGGCTCGAGCAGTACTTC
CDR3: CSVRTGLEQYF

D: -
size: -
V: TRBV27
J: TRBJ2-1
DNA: TGTGCCAGCAGTTCACAGGTAAACCGATACAATGAGCAGTTCTTC
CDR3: CASSSQVNRYNEQFF

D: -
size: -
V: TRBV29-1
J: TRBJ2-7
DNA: TGCAGCGTTGCGCTCGGGTACGAGCAGTACTTC
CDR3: CSVALGYEQYF

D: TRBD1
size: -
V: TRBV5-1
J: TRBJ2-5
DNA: TGCGCCAGCAGCTCGGTCCTGGGGACAGAAGAGACCCAGTACTTC
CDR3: CASSSVLGTEETQYF

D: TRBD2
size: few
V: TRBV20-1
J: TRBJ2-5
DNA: TGCAGTGCTAGAGATCGGGAGGGCCCGTCACTAGCGGGGGAAGAGACCCAGTACTTC
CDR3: CSARDREGPSLAGEETQYF